This is a list of T cell receptor beta chains from one sample in a study of cytomegalovirus exposure and HLA in healthy donors. Data came from immunoSEQ multiplex PCR; TCRdb stores just in-frame clones and leaves some out. The sample holds 55,000 to 75,000 clones; about 75% are singletons and the top ten take approximately 7%. The specimen sequenced was PBMCs. The receptors shown here come from a woman aged 25 to 39 in good health and CMV-seropositive. The CDR3 runs from the conserved cysteine through the conserved F or W. Each record gives: V gene, J gene, clone size, D gene, CDR3 protein, CDR3 DNA. A D gene is named only where the DNA matches it firmly. The listing skips clone size in some rows; elsewhere it reads once, few, many or a size class.

TRBV27	TRBJ2-1	NA	NA	CASSFPHPKGFDEQFF	TGTGCCAGCAGTTTCCCCCACCCAAAGGGGTTCGATGAGCAGTTCTTC
TRBV19	TRBJ2-7	NA	NA	CASSSPSYEQYF	TGTGCCAGTAGTTCTCCCTCCTACGAGCAGTACTTC
TRBV28	TRBJ2-7	once	TRBD2	CASSGLAGGTIYEQYF	TGTGCCAGCAGTGGACTAGCGGGGGGGACGATCTACGAGCAGTACTTC
TRBV11-2	TRBJ1-2	NA	NA	CASSLTVNNYGYTF	TGTGCCAGCAGCTTGACAGTTAATAACTATGGCTACACCTTC
TRBV7-6	TRBJ1-1	NA	TRBD1	CASSWDRATEAFF	TGTGCCAGCAGCTGGGACAGGGCCACTGAAGCTTTCTTT
TRBV5-1	TRBJ2-7	NA	TRBD2	CASSWGGVNTEQYF	TGCGCCAGCAGCTGGGGGGGAGTAAACACCGAGCAGTACTTC
TRBV5-1	TRBJ1-6	NA	TRBD1	CASSSTLTGSSPLHF	TGCGCCAGCAGCTCCACGCTGACAGGGTCTTCACCCCTCCACTTT
TRBV4-3	TRBJ2-7	NA	NA	CASSQAVDSFYEQYF	TGCGCCAGCAGCCAGGCAGTGGACAGCTTCTACGAGCAGTACTTC
TRBV5-4	TRBJ2-2	NA	NA	CASSFAAGELFF	TGTGCCAGCAGCTTTGCGGCTGGGGAGCTGTTTTTT
TRBV30	TRBJ2-7	NA	NA	CAWSPGNSYEQYF	TGTGCCTGGAGTCCGGGGAACTCCTACGAGCAGTACTTC
TRBV11-2	TRBJ2-1	NA	TRBD2	CAASPLAGGENEQFF	TGTGCCGCCTCCCCGTTGGCGGGAGGAGAAAATGAGCAGTTCTTC
TRBV7-9	TRBJ2-7	NA	NA	CASSLALGLRSYEQYF	TGTGCCAGCAGCTTAGCGCTAGGACTCCGATCCTACGAGCAGTACTTC
TRBV6-1	TRBJ2-3	NA	TRBD1	CASSLRDRVPDTQYF	TGTGCCAGCAGCCTCCGGGACAGGGTCCCAGATACGCAGTATTTT
TRBV9	TRBJ2-1	many	NA	CASSVSEFGNEQFF	TGTGCCAGCAGCGTAAGTGAGTTTGGCAATGAGCAGTTCTTC
TRBV28	TRBJ2-1	NA	NA	CASSSGKRPVFF	TGTGCCAGCAGTTCCGGAAAGAGGCCTGTGTTCTTC
TRBV13	TRBJ2-7	NA	TRBD1	CASSLVGQNYEQYF	TGTGCCAGCAGCTTAGTGGGACAGAACTACGAGCAGTACTTC
TRBV5-6	TRBJ1-3	NA	NA	CASSFMEGTNTIYF	TGTGCCAGCAGCTTCATGGAGGGTACAAACACCATATATTTT
TRBV23-1	TRBJ2-4	NA	NA	CASSQDWRHLAKNIQYF	TGCGCCAGCAGTCAAGACTGGCGGCACCTAGCCAAAAACATTCAGTACTTC
TRBV27	TRBJ2-3	NA	NA	CASSPSYTDTQYF	TGTGCCAGCAGTCCCTCCTACACAGATACGCAGTATTTT
TRBV29-1	TRBJ2-5	NA	TRBD2	CSVGTSGIETQYF	TGCAGCGTTGGGACTAGCGGGATTGAGACCCAGTACTTC
TRBV25-1	TRBJ2-5	NA	TRBD1	CASSDRTGVVWETQYF	TGTGCCAGCAGTGACAGGACAGGGGTCGTCTGGGAGACCCAGTACTTC
TRBV9	TRBJ2-1	NA	TRBD2	CASSVAGGRVSSYNEQFF	TGTGCCAGCAGCGTAGCCGGCGGGAGGGTAAGCTCCTACAATGAGCAGTTCTTC
TRBV7-9	TRBJ1-1	NA	NA	CASSPLLQGPNTEAFF	TGTGCCAGCAGTCCATTGCTACAGGGACCGAACACTGAAGCTTTCTTT
TRBV5-6	TRBJ2-2	once	TRBD2	CASRLGTSGMSGELVF	TGTGCCAGCAGGTTAGGCACTAGCGGGATGTCCGGGGAGCTGGTTTTT
TRBV15	TRBJ1-3	NA	TRBD1	CATSRGDRKISGNTIYF	TGTGCCACCAGCAGAGGGGACAGAAAGATCTCTGGAAACACCATATATTTT
TRBV18	TRBJ2-2	NA	NA	CASLPGATTGELFF	TGTGCCAGCCTCCCAGGGGCGACAACCGGGGAGCTGTTTTTT
TRBV29-1	TRBJ2-2	few	TRBD2	CSGRTSGNGELFF	TGCAGCGGGCGGACTAGCGGGAACGGGGAGCTGTTTTTT
TRBV30	TRBJ1-2	NA	NA	CAWRLKDSSISF	TGTGCCTGGAGGTTAAAGGACAGCTCTATTTCCTTC
TRBV30	TRBJ2-3	NA	NA	CAWSVLSPGTDTQYF	TGTGCCTGGAGTGTACTAAGTCCGGGCACAGATACGCAGTATTTT
TRBV30	TRBJ2-1	NA	NA	CAWSINYNEQFF	TGTGCCTGGAGTATCAACTACAATGAGCAGTTCTTC
TRBV13	TRBJ2-1	medium-sized	TRBD2	CASSPLAHAYNEQFF	TGTGCCAGCAGCCCACTAGCGCACGCCTACAATGAGCAGTTCTTC
TRBV4-3	TRBJ2-5	NA	TRBD1	CASSQDPDRAETQYF	TGCGCCAGCAGCCAAGATCCAGACAGGGCTGAGACCCAGTACTTC
TRBV28	TRBJ1-5	once	TRBD1	CASSPSLLDRGIQPQHF	TGTGCCAGCAGTCCCAGCCTATTGGACAGGGGCATTCAGCCCCAGCATTTT
TRBV2	TRBJ1-2	NA	TRBD1	CASSGQGAHYGYTF	TGTGCCAGCAGTGGCCAGGGGGCGCACTATGGCTACACCTTC
TRBV27	TRBJ1-6	NA	TRBD1	CASSLAPTGYNSPLHF	TGTGCCAGCAGCCTAGCCCCGACAGGGTATAATTCACCCCTCCACTTT
TRBV2	TRBJ2-3	NA	TRBD2	CASSATSGSADTQYF	TGTGCCAGCAGCGCTACTAGCGGGAGTGCAGATACGCAGTATTTT
TRBV10-1	TRBJ2-7	NA	NA	CASTTNPQGSYEQYF	TGCGCCAGCACAACCAACCCCCAGGGGTCCTACGAGCAGTACTTC
TRBV29-1	TRBJ2-1	NA	TRBD2	CSALGLASTEQFF	TGCAGCGCGCTAGGACTAGCGTCGACTGAGCAGTTCTTC
TRBV29-1	TRBJ2-3	few	NA	CSWAGLRTDTQYF	TGCAGCTGGGCAGGACTACGCACAGATACGCAGTATTTT
TRBV9	TRBJ2-7	once	TRBD2	CAIANSATITSGYEQYF	TGTGCCATCGCTAACTCGGCTACGATCACTAGCGGGTACGAGCAGTACTTC
TRBV18	TRBJ1-1	NA	TRBD1	CASSPTGTGGHTEAFF	TGTGCCAGCTCACCAACCGGGACAGGGGGCCACACTGAAGCTTTCTTT
TRBV9	TRBJ2-7	NA	TRBD2	CASSVGDYSYEQYF	TGTGCCAGCAGCGTAGGGGACTATTCCTACGAGCAGTACTTC
TRBV11-2	TRBJ2-1	NA	NA	CASSIQGTLYNEQFF	TGTGCCAGCAGCATCCAGGGGACCCTTTACAATGAGCAGTTCTTC
TRBV5-1	TRBJ1-2	NA	NA	CASSLADTGDGYTF	TGCGCCAGCAGCTTGGCCGACACAGGAGACGGCTACACCTTC
TRBV23-1	TRBJ2-3	NA	TRBD2	CASSSLDSGITDTQYF	TGCGCCAGCAGTTCCCTAGATAGCGGGATCACAGATACGCAGTATTTT
TRBV30	TRBJ2-7	NA	NA	CAWGTGTYYEQYF	TGTGCCTGGGGGACCGGGACTTACTACGAGCAGTACTTC
TRBV7-8	TRBJ1-5	NA	NA	CASSAFGGRNQPQHF	TGTGCCAGCAGCGCCTTCGGAGGGAGAAATCAGCCCCAGCATTTT
TRBV2	TRBJ2-3	NA	TRBD2	CASRQAGGPTDTQYF	TGTGCCAGCAGACAAGCGGGAGGTCCCACAGATACGCAGTATTTT
TRBV5-1	TRBJ2-1	few	TRBD2	CASSFAGTSGVYNEQFF	TGCGCCAGCAGCTTTGCCGGGACTAGCGGGGTCTACAATGAGCAGTTCTTC
TRBV28	TRBJ1-5	NA	NA	CASSLGGYSNQPQHF	TGTGCCAGCAGTTTAGGAGGATATAGCAATCAGCCCCAGCATTTT
TRBV5-1	TRBJ2-5	NA	NA	CASSLEGSAAGTQYF	TGCGCCAGCAGCTTGGAAGGCAGCGCGGCGGGGACCCAGTACTTC
TRBV28	TRBJ2-7	NA	TRBD1	CASSTLDRVAYEQYF	TGTGCCAGCAGTACCCTCGACAGGGTCGCCTACGAGCAGTACTTC
TRBV5-1	TRBJ2-7	NA	NA	CASSLGSGEQYF	TGCGCCAGCAGCTTGGGTTCGGGGGAGCAGTACTTC
TRBV2	TRBJ1-2	few	NA	CASKAGDLYGYTF	TGTGCCAGCAAAGCAGGGGACCTCTATGGCTACACCTTC
TRBV21-1	TRBJ2-7	once	NA	CASRDGGAGGLSYEQYF	TGTGCCAGCAGAGACGGGGGAGCGGGTGGCCTATCCTACGAGCAGTACTTC
TRBV21-1	TRBJ2-7	NA	NA	CASSKLAGVGSYEQYF	TGTGCCAGCAGCAAGCTAGCGGGAGTGGGGTCCTACGAGCAGTACTTC
TRBV6-5	TRBJ1-2	many	TRBD1	CASSDRGWGYTF	TGTGCCAGCAGTGACAGGGGTTGGGGCTACACCTTC
TRBV27	TRBJ2-6	NA	NA	CASSLFQSGANVLTF	TGTGCCAGCAGTTTATTTCAATCTGGGGCCAACGTCCTGACTTTC
TRBV9	TRBJ2-1	NA	NA	CASSPVRSYNEQFF	TGTGCCAGCAGCCCCGTGAGATCCTACAATGAGCAGTTCTTC
TRBV14	TRBJ2-5	NA	NA	CASSQGARSETQYF	TGTGCCAGCAGCCAAGGTGCCAGGTCAGAGACCCAGTACTTC